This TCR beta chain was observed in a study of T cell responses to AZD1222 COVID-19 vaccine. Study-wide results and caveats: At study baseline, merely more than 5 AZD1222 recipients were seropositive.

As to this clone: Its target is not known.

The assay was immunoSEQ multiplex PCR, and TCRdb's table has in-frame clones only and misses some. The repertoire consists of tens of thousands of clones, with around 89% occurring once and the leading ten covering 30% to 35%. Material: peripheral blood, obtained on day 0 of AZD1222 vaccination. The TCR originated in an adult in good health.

The CDR3 nucleotides read TGCGCCAGCAGCCAAGTTGACCTGGGGTTTGGCAATGAGCAGTTCTTC. It specifies CASSQVDLGFGNEQFF. The rearrangement joins TRBV4-1 to TRBJ2-1, with D uncertain. Trimming pared 1 base from V and 6 bases from J, leaving 16 bases between. Germline-derived CDR1 and CDR2 are MGHRA and YSYEKL. The CDR3 has 16 residues.